A selection of T cell receptor beta chains follows, all from one sample in a study of radiotherapy plus CTLA-4 blockade in lung cancer. Only in-frame clones appear in the TCRdb table, and some are missing; sequencing was by immunoSEQ multiplex PCR. The repertoire consists of fewer than 100,000 clones, with 70% to 85% occurring once and the leading ten covering 0.79%. Sequenced here: peripheral blood, sampled from a patient treated with radiotherapy plus ipilimumab. The receptor set was obtained from a human donor with non-small cell lung cancer who had stable disease on radiotherapy plus ipilimumab. Both conserved end residues are part of each CDR3. The D gene is left open where the match is weak. Rows may omit the clone size; those that give it use once, few, many or a size class.

V gene	D gene	clone size	J gene	CDR3 protein	CDR3 DNA
TRBV7-3	TRBD2	once	TRBJ2-1	CASSSLAGGDNEQFF	TGTGCCAGCAGCTCTCTAGCGGGGGGTGACAATGAGCAGTTCTTC
TRBV6-5	TRBD1	NA	TRBJ2-7	CASRQLGQSRNEQYF	TGTGCCAGCAGACAACTGGGACAGTCGAGGAACGAGCAGTACTTC
TRBV9	TRBD1	few	TRBJ1-6	CASSRQGASSPLHF	TGTGCCAGCAGCCGACAGGGAGCGAGTTCACCCCTCCACTTT
TRBV7-3	TRBD1	NA	TRBJ2-2	CASSLRQGAGTGELFF	TGTGCCAGCAGCTTAAGGCAGGGGGCTGGCACCGGGGAGCTGTTTTTT
TRBV5-5	NA	NA	TRBJ2-7	CASSFQATYEQYF	TGTGCCAGCAGCTTCCAGGCAACCTACGAGCAGTACTTC
TRBV5-1	NA	NA	TRBJ1-1	CASSLMRGEAFF	TGCGCCAGCAGCCTGATGAGGGGTGAAGCTTTCTTT
TRBV4-1	TRBD1	NA	TRBJ1-5	CASSHPDRGDQPQHF	TGCGCCAGCAGCCACCCGGACAGGGGGGATCAGCCCCAGCATTTT
TRBV7-8	NA	NA	TRBJ2-1	CASSLEGVRQSSEQFF	TGTGCCAGCAGCTTAGAGGGAGTCCGGCAATCCAGCGAGCAGTTCTTC
TRBV19	TRBD2	NA	TRBJ2-2	CASSRVAGGSGELFF	TGTGCCAGTAGTAGGGTAGCGGGAGGGTCCGGGGAGCTGTTTTTT
TRBV9	NA	NA	TRBJ2-5	CASSYSGQSQETQYF	TGTGCCAGCAGCTACTCCGGACAATCACAAGAGACCCAGTACTTC
TRBV9	NA	NA	TRBJ1-1	CASSVGGAAEAFF	TGTGCCAGCAGCGTTGGGGGGGCCGCTGAAGCTTTCTTT
TRBV9	TRBD1	NA	TRBJ1-1	CASSVTGTGEAFF	TGTGCCAGCAGCGTTACCGGGACAGGGGAAGCTTTCTTT
TRBV6-5	TRBD2	NA	TRBJ2-7	CASSYGGVLYEQYF	TGTGCCAGCAGTTATGGGGGGGTGCTCTACGAGCAGTACTTC
TRBV5-5	NA	NA	TRBJ1-1	CASSLAGRTEAFF	TGTGCCAGCAGCTTGGCAGGGAGAACTGAAGCTTTCTTT
TRBV6-4	NA	NA	TRBJ1-1	CASSPAVNTEAFF	TGTGCCAGCAGCCCGGCAGTGAACACTGAAGCTTTCTTT
TRBV6-6	NA	NA	TRBJ1-3	CATSTQGSGNTIYF	TGTGCCACCAGCACGCAGGGGTCTGGAAACACCATATATTTT
TRBV28	NA	NA	TRBJ1-1	CASSPSDSRNTEAFF	TGTGCCAGCAGTCCCTCCGACTCACGGAACACTGAAGCTTTCTTT
TRBV5-1	TRBD1	NA	TRBJ1-2	CASSLSGTGGAGNGYTF	TGCGCCAGCAGCTTATCCGGGACAGGGGGCGCTGGGAATGGCTACACCTTC
TRBV30	NA	once	TRBJ2-7	CAWSVRPLLVEQYF	TGTGCCTGGAGTGTACGCCCCCTACTGGTCGAGCAGTACTTC
TRBV7-9	NA	NA	TRBJ2-1	CASSLAGGPDEQFF	TGTGCCAGCAGCTTAGCGGGGGGGCCCGATGAGCAGTTCTTC
TRBV9	NA	NA	TRBJ1-2	CASSVGFQMYGYTF	TGTGCCAGCAGCGTAGGCTTCCAGATGTATGGCTACACCTTC
TRBV5-1	TRBD2	NA	TRBJ2-5	CASSTGLAGSQETQYF	TGCGCCAGCAGCACAGGACTAGCGGGAAGTCAAGAGACCCAGTACTTC
TRBV27	TRBD1	NA	TRBJ1-6	CASSPGTGTNSPLHF	TGTGCCAGCAGTCCTGGGACAGGGACTAATTCACCCCTCCACTTT
TRBV5-6	NA	NA	TRBJ2-3	CASSVSRWDTQYF	TGTGCCAGCAGTGTCTCCCGCTGGGATACGCAGTATTTT
TRBV4-2	NA	NA	TRBJ2-1	CASSQEGQGNNEQFF	TGTGCCAGCAGCCAAGAAGGGCAGGGTAACAATGAGCAGTTCTTC
TRBV19	TRBD1	NA	TRBJ1-3	CASSRPATGRFSGNTIYF	TGTGCCAGTAGCAGGCCGGCGACAGGGAGATTCTCTGGAAACACCATATATTTT
TRBV6-1	NA	NA	TRBJ2-7	CASSESHRSSYEQYF	TGTGCCAGCAGTGAATCACACAGGAGCTCCTACGAGCAGTACTTC
TRBV19	NA	NA	TRBJ1-2	CASSLDSYYGYTF	TGTGCCAGTAGTTTAGACAGCTACTATGGCTACACCTTC
TRBV6-1	NA	NA	TRBJ2-3	CASKQGVGTDTQYF	TGTGCCAGCAAGCAGGGAGTGGGCACAGATACGCAGTATTTT
TRBV18	NA	once	TRBJ1-5	CASSPPSGGLQPQHF	TGTGCCAGCTCACCACCGTCCGGGGGCCTTCAGCCCCAGCATTTT
TRBV27	TRBD2	NA	TRBJ2-7	CASSSGLAGRREQYF	TGTGCCAGCAGTTCGGGACTAGCGGGACGTCGGGAGCAGTACTTC
TRBV28	TRBD2	NA	TRBJ2-7	CVSSRGLAGGRHEQYF	TGTGTCAGCAGTAGAGGACTAGCGGGAGGGCGGCACGAGCAGTACTTC
TRBV7-6	NA	NA	TRBJ2-7	CASSPQSYEQYF	TGTGCCAGCAGCCCCCAATCCTACGAGCAGTACTTC